The present T cell receptor beta chain was sequenced within a study of radiotherapy plus CTLA-4 blockade in lung cancer. Whole-study results and caveats: After radiotherapy and ipilimumab, tumor-derived clones expanded in peripheral blood. Early shifts in blood T cell clones, with interferon-beta, reportedly predicted response best.

The length of the CDR3 is 14 residues. With 5 bases removed from V and 4 bases from J, the gap between germline ends came to 11 bases. Germline CDR1 reads SGHVS; CDR2 reads FQNEAQ. Comments on this clone: Its antigen is not known.

This table comes from immunoSEQ multiplex PCR, and its TCRdb copy is limited to in-frame clones, with some not included. The data show around 99,000 clones, roughly 88% seen once. Sequences were derived from peripheral blood, sampled from a patient treated with radiotherapy plus ipilimumab. The TCR sequence derives from a human donor with non-small cell lung cancer that progressed on radiotherapy plus ipilimumab. The chain has TRBV7-8 and TRBJ2-2, with unresolved D. CDR3 coding DNA: TGTGCCAGCAGCCCGAGTGGTCGCACCGGGGAGCTGTTTTTT. The encoded protein is CASSPSGRTGELFF.